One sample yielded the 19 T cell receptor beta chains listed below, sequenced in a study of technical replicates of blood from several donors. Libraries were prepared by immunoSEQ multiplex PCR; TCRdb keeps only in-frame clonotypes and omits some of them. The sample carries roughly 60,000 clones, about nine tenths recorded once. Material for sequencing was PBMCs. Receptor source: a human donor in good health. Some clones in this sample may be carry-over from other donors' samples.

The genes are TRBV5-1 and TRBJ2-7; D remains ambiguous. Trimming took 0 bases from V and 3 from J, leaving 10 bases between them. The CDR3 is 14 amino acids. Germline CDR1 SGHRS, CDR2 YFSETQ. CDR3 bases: TGCGCCAGCAGCTTGGCCGGTGTGATCTACGAGCAGTACTTC. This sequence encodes CASSLAGVIYEQYF.

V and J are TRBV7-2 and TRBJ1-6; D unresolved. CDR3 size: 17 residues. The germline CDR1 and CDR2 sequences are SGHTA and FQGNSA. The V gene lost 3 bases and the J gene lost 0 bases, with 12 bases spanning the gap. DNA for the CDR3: TGTGCCAGCAGCTTGGAAGAGGTGAACTCCTATAATTCACCCCTCCACTTT. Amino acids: CASSLEEVNSYNSPLHF.

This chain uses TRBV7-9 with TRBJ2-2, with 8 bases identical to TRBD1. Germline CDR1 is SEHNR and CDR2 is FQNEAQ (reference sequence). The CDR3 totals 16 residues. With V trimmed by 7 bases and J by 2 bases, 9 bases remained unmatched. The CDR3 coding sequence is TGTGCCAGCAACCATGACAGGGGACGAAACACCGGGGAGCTGTTTTTT. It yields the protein CASNHDRGRNTGELFF. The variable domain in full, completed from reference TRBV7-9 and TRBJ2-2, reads DTGVSQNPRHKITKRGQNVTFRCDPISEHNRLYWYRQTLGQGPEFLTYFQNEAQLEKSRLLSDRFSAERPKGSFSTLEIQRTEQGDSAMYLCASNHDRGRNTGELFFGEGSRLTVL.

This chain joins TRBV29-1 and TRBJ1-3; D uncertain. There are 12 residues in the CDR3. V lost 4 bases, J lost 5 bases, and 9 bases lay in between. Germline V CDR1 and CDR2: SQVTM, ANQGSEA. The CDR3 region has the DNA TGCAGCGTTGGCGGGGATCGAAACACCATATATTTT. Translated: CSVGGDRNTIYF.

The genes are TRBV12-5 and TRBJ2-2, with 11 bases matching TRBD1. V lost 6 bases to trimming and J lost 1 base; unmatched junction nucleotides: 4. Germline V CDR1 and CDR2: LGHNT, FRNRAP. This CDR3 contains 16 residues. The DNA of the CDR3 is TGTGCTAGTGGCCTGGGACAGGGGGGGAACACCGGGGAGCTGTTTTTT. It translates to CASGLGQGGNTGELFF.

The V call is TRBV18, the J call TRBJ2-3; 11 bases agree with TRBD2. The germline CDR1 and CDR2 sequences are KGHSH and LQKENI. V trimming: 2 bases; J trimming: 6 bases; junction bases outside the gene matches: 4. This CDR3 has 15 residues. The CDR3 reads CASSPALAGEDTQYF. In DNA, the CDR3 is TGTGCCAGCTCACCAGCACTAGCGGGAGAGGATACGCAGTATTTT.

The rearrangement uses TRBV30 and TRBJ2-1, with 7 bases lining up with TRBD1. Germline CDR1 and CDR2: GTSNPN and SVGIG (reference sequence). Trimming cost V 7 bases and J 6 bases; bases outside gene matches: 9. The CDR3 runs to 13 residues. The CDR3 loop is CAFRGFARNEQFF. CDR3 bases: TGTGCCTTCAGGGGGTTCGCTCGCAATGAGCAGTTCTTC.

The CDR3 sequence is CATSRDIAADTQYF. CDR3 DNA: TGTGCCACCAGCAGAGATATAGCGGCAGATACGCAGTATTTT. This sequence joins TRBV15 and TRBJ2-3; D perhaps matches TRBD2 (6 bases). This CDR3 spans 14 amino acids. CDR1 and CDR2 from the germline V gene are LNHNV and YYDKDF (reference sequence). Trimming removed 0 bases from V and 4 bases from J, with 8 bases in between.

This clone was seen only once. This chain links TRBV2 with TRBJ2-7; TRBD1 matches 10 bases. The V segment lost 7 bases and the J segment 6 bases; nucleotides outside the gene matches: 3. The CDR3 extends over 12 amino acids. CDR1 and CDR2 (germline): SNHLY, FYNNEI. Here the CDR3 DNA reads TGTGCCAGCATCAGGACAGGGGGCGAGCAGTACTTC. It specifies CASIRTGGEQYF.

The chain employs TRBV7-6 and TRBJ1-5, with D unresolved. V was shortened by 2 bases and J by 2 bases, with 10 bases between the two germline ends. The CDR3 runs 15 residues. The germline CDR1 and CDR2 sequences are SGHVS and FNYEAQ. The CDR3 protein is CASSLISPGNQPQHF. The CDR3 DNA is TGTGCCAGCAGCTTAATATCTCCAGGCAATCAGCCCCAGCATTTT.

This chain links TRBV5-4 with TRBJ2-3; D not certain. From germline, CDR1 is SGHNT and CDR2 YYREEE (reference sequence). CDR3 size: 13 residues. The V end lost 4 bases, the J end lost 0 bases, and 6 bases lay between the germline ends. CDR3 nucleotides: TGTGCCAGCAGCACACCAAGCACAGATACGCAGTATTTT. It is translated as CASSTPSTDTQYF.

CDR3 residues: CASRKTGSYEQYF. The CDR3 DNA reads as TGTGCCAGCCGCAAGACAGGGAGCTACGAGCAGTACTTC. The chain links TRBV5-4 to TRBJ2-7; 7 bases fit TRBD1. The CDR3 totals 13 residues. The J segment lost 3 bases and the V segment lost 7 bases, leaving 7 bases of the junction unmatched. Germline lookup yields CDR1 SGHNT and CDR2 YYREEE (reference sequence).

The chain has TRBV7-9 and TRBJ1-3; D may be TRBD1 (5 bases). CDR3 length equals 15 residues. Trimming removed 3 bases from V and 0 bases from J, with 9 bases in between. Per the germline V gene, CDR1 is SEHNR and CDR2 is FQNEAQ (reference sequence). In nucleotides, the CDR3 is TGTGCCAGCAGCTTGCGGGGGAGCTCTGGAAACACCATATATTTT. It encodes CASSLRGSSGNTIYF.

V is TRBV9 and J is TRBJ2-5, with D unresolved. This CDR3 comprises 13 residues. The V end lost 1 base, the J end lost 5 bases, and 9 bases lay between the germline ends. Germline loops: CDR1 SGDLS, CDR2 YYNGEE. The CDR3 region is CASSVRPRETQYF. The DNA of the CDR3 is TGTGCCAGCAGCGTACGGCCGAGGGAGACCCAGTACTTC.

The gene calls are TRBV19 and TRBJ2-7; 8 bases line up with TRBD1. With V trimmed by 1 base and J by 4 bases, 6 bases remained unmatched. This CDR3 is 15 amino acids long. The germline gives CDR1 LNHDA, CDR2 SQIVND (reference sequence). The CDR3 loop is CASSIGDRRTYEQYF. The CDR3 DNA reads TGTGCCAGTAGTATAGGGGACAGGCGTACTTACGAGCAGTACTTC.

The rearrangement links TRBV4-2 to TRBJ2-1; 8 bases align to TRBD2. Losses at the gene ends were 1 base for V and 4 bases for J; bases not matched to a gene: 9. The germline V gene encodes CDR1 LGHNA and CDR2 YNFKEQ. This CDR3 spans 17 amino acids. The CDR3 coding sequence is TGTGCCAGCAGCCAAGGCTCATCCGGGGGGGCATACAATGAGCAGTTCTTC. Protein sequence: CASSQGSSGGAYNEQFF.

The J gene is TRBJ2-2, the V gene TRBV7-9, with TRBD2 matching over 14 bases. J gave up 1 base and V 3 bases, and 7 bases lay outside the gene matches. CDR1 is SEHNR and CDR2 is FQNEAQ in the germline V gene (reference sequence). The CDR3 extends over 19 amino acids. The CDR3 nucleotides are TGTGCCAGCAGCTTCTCGGGACTAGCGGGGGTCGGGAACACCGGGGAGCTGTTTTTT. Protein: CASSFSGLAGVGNTGELFF.

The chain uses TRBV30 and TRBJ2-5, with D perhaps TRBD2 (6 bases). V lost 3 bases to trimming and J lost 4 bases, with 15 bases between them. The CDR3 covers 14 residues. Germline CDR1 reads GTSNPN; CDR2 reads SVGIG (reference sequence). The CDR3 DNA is TGTGCCTGGAGCGGAGGGGCGGTTCGAGAGACCCAGTACTTC. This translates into CAWSGGAVRETQYF.

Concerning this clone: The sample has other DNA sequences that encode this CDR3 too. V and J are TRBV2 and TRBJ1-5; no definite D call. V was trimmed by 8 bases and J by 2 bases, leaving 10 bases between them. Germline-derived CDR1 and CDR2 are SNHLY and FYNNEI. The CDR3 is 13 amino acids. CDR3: CASGGLGNQPQHF. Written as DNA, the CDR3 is TGTGCCAGCGGCGGACTGGGCAATCAGCCCCAGCATTTT.